The rows below give T cell receptor beta chains drawn from one sample of a study of T cell responses to AZD1222 COVID-19 vaccine. This table comes from immunoSEQ multiplex PCR, and its TCRdb copy is limited to in-frame clones, with some not included. The repertoire holds around 200,000 clones, around nine tenths seen once, with roughly 25% in the top ten. The source material was peripheral blood, sampled 28 days after the second AZD1222 dose. The receptors stem from an adult who received the AZD1222 COVID-19 vaccine. The CDR3 runs from the conserved cysteine through the conserved F or W. D genes are given only for firm matches. The size field is filled for only some rows; it gives once, few, many or a size class.

.	TRBV6-1	TRBD2	TRBJ2-5	TGTGCCAGCAGGGAAAGGACTTGGACTAGCGGGAGGGCCGTGGAGACCCAGTACTTC	CASRERTWTSGRAVETQYF
.	TRBV7-8	.	TRBJ2-4	TGTGCCAGCAGCCGCGGGGATTTTGAGATTCAGTACTTC	CASSRGDFEIQYF
.	TRBV6-2/TRBV6-3	TRBD2	TRBJ2-4	TGTGCCAGCAGTCGGGGGGAAAACATTCAGTACTTC	CASSRGENIQYF
.	TRBV6-5	.	TRBJ1-2	TGTGCCAGCAGTTACGGGGCGGACCCTAACTATGGCTACACCTTC	CASSYGADPNYGYTF
once	TRBV7-8	.	TRBJ2-7	TGTGCCAGCAGCCTCGACCACTACGAGCAGTACTTC	CASSLDHYEQYF
.	TRBV30	.	TRBJ1-1	TGTGCCTGGAGTCCTAGTCCTGAAGCTTTCTTT	CAWSPSPEAFF
few	TRBV7-2	.	TRBJ2-2	TGTGCCAGCAGCCTAGGGGCGCGACCCGGGGAGCTGTTTTTT	CASSLGARPGELFF
.	TRBV27	TRBD1	TRBJ1-2	TGTGCCAGCAGTCCCCCCCTAGTTCCGGGACAGGGTTCCTATGGCTACACCTTC	CASSPPLVPGQGSYGYTF
.	TRBV7-2	.	TRBJ2-7	TGTGCCAGCAGCTTAATACGGGGTCGATGGGAGCAGTACTTC	CASSLIRGRWEQYF
.	TRBV27	.	TRBJ1-5	TGTGCCAGCAGTTTCCCGGACAGTTGTCAGCCCCAGCATTTT	CASSFPDSCQPQHF
.	TRBV2	TRBD1	TRBJ1-2	TGTGCCAGCACCAGACAGGGGTCAAACTATGGCTACACCTTC	CASTRQGSNYGYTF
.	TRBV19	.	TRBJ1-4	TGTGCCAGTAGTATGCAGGGCCGAATAGTAGAAAAACTGTTTTTT	CASSMQGRIVEKLFF
.	TRBV14	.	TRBJ1-2	TGTGCCAGCAGCCCGATTCTCCGAGACGACTATGGCTACACCTTC	CASSPILRDDYGYTF
.	TRBV4-3	.	TRBJ2-6	TGCGCCAGCAGCCAAGTAGTCGCAGGCTCTGGGGCCAACGTCCTGACTTTC	CASSQVVAGSGANVLTF
.	TRBV7-3	.	TRBJ2-2	TGTGCCAGCAGTCGGACGGGAGATGTCGGGGAGCTGTTTTTT	CASSRTGDVGELFF
.	TRBV6-5	.	TRBJ2-3	TGTGCCAGCAGCCCCGGGACGGGCGGCACAGATACGCAGTATTTT	CASSPGTGGTDTQYF
.	TRBV30	TRBD2	TRBJ2-7	TGTGCCTGGAGTGTAGCGGGAGGGTACGAGCAGTACTTC	CAWSVAGGYEQYF
once	TRBV7-6	.	TRBJ1-3	TGTGCCAGCAGCTTAGAGGCGGAGGGTACCCCCTCTGGAAACACCATATATTTT	CASSLEAEGTPSGNTIYF
.	TRBV28	.	TRBJ2-3	TGTGCCAGCACCGGTCGGGGGACGGCAGATACGCAGTATTTT	CASTGRGTADTQYF
.	TRBV13	.	TRBJ1-1	TGTGCCAGCAGCCTAGGGGGTCCTCGGGGCACTGAAGCTTTCTTT	CASSLGGPRGTEAFF
.	TRBV7-8	TRBD2	TRBJ2-1	TGTGCCAGCAAAGAACTAGCGGATAAAAGGAATGAGCAGTTCTTC	CASKELADKRNEQFF
.	TRBV18	.	TRBJ2-3	TGTGCCAGCTCACCTCCGGGCAGGGGAAGCACAGATACGCAGTATTTT	CASSPPGRGSTDTQYF
few	TRBV11-2	.	TRBJ1-4	TGTGCCAGCAGCTTAAGGAAAGCAACTAATGAAAAACTGTTTTTT	CASSLRKATNEKLFF
.	TRBV18	.	TRBJ2-1	TGTGCCAGCTCACTCAAGAATGAGCAGTTCTTC	CASSLKNEQFF
.	TRBV3-1/TRBV3-2	.	TRBJ1-1	TGTGCCAGCAGCCAGGGGGCTGGGACTGAAGCTTTCTTT	CASSQGAGTEAFF
.	TRBV28	.	TRBJ1-5	TGTGCCAGCAGTTTATGGAATCAGCCCCAGCATTTT	CASSLWNQPQHF
.	TRBV30	TRBD1	TRBJ1-6	TGTGCCTGGAGTGGGACAGGCCACAGGCGACCCCTCCACTTT	CAWSGTGHRRPLHF
.	TRBV19	.	TRBJ1-3	TGTGCCAGCACCTACGGGGGGATCTCTGGAAACACCATATATTTT	CASTYGGISGNTIYF
.	TRBV4-2	.	TRBJ1-2	TGTGCCAGCAGCCAAGATGGCAGGGGCACCTATGGCTACACCTTC	CASSQDGRGTYGYTF
.	TRBV11-1	TRBD2	TRBJ2-1	TGTGCCAGCAGCTCCCGACTAGCGGGAGTTAATGAGCAGTTCTTC	CASSSRLAGVNEQFF
.	TRBV7-2	.	TRBJ2-7	TGTGCCAGCAGCTTTAGTTTCCTCGGGGCCTCTCGGGAGCAGTACTTC	CASSFSFLGASREQYF
.	TRBV19	TRBD1	TRBJ2-7	TGTGCCAGTAGTGGGACAGGGGGCCCCTACGAGCAGTACTTC	CASSGTGGPYEQYF
once	TRBV7-2	TRBD2	TRBJ2-3	TGTGCCAGCAGCCCATCGACAGCGGGAGTAGTATATACGCAGTATTTT	CASSPSTAGVVYTQYF
.	TRBV24-1	.	TRBJ2-7	TGTGCCACCAGTCTTGGCAGCTCCTACGAGCAGTACTTC	CATSLGSSYEQYF
once	TRBV27	TRBD2	TRBJ2-1	TGTGCCAGCAGTTCAGCGGGAGTTATCGGCAATGAGCAGTTCTTC	CASSSAGVIGNEQFF
.	TRBV19	TRBD1	TRBJ2-2	TGTGCCAGTAGTATACATGCAGGGGGCTCCGGGGAGCTGTTTTTT	CASSIHAGGSGELFF
.	TRBV29-1	TRBD1	TRBJ2-7	TGCAGCGTCGGGACAGGGTCTTACGAGCAGTACTTC	CSVGTGSYEQYF